These T cell receptor beta chains were read from a single sample in a study of technical replicates of blood from a handful of donors. Sequencing used immunoSEQ multiplex PCR; TCRdb keeps in-frame clones, though not all of them. This table has some 82,000 clones, about 97% appearing once. The sequenced material came from T cells isolated from PBMCs. These TCRs come from a human donor in good health. Both conserved end residues are part of each CDR3.

TRBV13	TRBJ1-5	CASSLVDGRDQHF
TRBV11-2	TRBJ1-3	CASSLGGGPLSGNTIYF
TRBV7-9	TRBJ1-6	CASSLAVPGTYNSPLHF
TRBV28	TRBJ2-2	CASTRNPRTGERTGELFF
TRBV27	TRBJ2-7	CASSNPRLAGLKMVVYEQYF
TRBV6-1	TRBJ1-5	CASSVDRGNNQPQHF
TRBV7-2	TRBJ2-7	CASSRQGSYEQYF
TRBV6-5	TRBJ1-2	CASRTTLGAEDGYTF
TRBV28	TRBJ1-1	CASSNSRVADTEAFF
TRBV7-2	TRBJ2-7	CASSLEGGSYEQYF
TRBV5-1	TRBJ2-7	CASSLFPEAAEQYF
TRBV7-9	TRBJ1-5	CASSLYLGTENQPQHF
TRBV29-1	TRBJ2-1	CSVEVPGNYNEQFF
TRBV9	TRBJ2-5	CASSVGSSGTGQETQYF
TRBV6-1	TRBJ1-4	CASSEDGAAVINEKLFF
TRBV6-5	TRBJ1-2	CASSSPGTGLIGYTF
TRBV7-9	TRBJ2-7	CASSFQESSYEQYF
TRBV18	TRBJ1-3	CASCPDRAGNTIYF
TRBV6-1	TRBJ1-1	CASSEEHVNTEAFF
TRBV4-2	TRBJ2-5	CASSQDSGQETQYF